The next 2 T cell receptor beta chains were all read from a single sample in a study of blood T cell repertoires in COVID-19. Using immunoSEQ multiplex PCR, the repertoire was profiled, and TCRdb retains in-frame clones only, with some absent. The sample shows roughly 40,000 clones, 85% to 90% of them seen only once. The sequencing input was peripheral blood. The receptors here all came from an older man with acute or convalescent COVID-19.

In DNA form, the CDR3 reads TGTGCCAGCAGCCCTACGACAGCCTCTGGAAACACCATATATTTT. Translating gives CASSPTTASGNTIYF. The V and J genes are TRBV7-8 and TRBJ1-3; TRBD1 is a possible D gene (5 bases). CDR3 length equals 15 residues. Trimming removed 5 bases from V and 0 bases from J, with 11 bases in between. Germline V gives CDR1 SGHVS, CDR2 FQNEAQ.

CDR3 nucleotide sequence: TGTGCCAGCAGCCCCACTCCGGGGGTCCAGCCCCAGCATTTT. Its protein product is CASSPTPGVQPQHF. The V gene is TRBV6-2 or TRBV6-3, the J gene TRBJ1-5; D is perhaps TRBD1 (5 bases). This CDR3 comprises 14 residues. In germline, CDR1 is MNHEY, CDR2 SVGEGT. The V gene lost 6 bases and the J gene lost 7 bases, with 16 bases spanning the gap.